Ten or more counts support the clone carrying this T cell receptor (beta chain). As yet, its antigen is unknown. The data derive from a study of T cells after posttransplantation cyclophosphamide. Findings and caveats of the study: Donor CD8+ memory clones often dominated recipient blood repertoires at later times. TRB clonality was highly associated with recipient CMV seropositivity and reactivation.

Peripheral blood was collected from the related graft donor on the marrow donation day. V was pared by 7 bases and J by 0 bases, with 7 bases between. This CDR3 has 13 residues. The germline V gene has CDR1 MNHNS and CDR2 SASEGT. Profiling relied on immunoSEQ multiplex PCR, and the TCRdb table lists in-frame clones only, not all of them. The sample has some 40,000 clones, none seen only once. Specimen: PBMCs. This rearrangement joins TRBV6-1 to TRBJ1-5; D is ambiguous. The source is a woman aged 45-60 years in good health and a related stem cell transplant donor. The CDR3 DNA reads TGTGCCAGCAAGGAGGATAGCAATCAGCCCCAGCATTTT. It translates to CASKEDSNQPQHF.